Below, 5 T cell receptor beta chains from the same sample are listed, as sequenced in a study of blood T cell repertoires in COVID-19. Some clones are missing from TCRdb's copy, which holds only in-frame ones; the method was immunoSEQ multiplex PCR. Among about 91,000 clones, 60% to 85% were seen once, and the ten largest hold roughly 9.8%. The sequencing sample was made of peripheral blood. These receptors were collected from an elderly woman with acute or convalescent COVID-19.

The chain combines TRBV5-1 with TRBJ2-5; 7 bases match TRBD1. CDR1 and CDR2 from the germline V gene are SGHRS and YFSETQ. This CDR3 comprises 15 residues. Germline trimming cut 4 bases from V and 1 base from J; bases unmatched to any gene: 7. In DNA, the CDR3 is TGCGCCAGCAGCAGCCTCCCAGGGGGCCAAGAGACCCAGTACTTC. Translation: CASSSLPGGQETQYF.

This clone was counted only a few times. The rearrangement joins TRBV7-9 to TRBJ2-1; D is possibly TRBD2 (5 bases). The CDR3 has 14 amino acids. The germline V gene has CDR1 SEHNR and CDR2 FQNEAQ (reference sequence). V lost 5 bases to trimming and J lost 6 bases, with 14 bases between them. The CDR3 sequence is CASSPGSGSNEQFF. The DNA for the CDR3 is TGTGCCAGCAGCCCGGGGAGCGGCTCCAATGAGCAGTTCTTC.

The CDR3 loop reads CASTTGGIYEQYF. The CDR3 nucleotides read TGTGCCAGCACGACAGGGGGCATCTACGAGCAGTACTTC. This sequence joins TRBV28 and TRBJ2-7; 10 positions agree with TRBD1. The V and J ends lost 7 bases and 3 bases, in that order; junction bases with no gene match: 3. The CDR3 contains 13 residues. CDR1 is MDHEN, CDR2 SYDVKM, per germline. The variable domain in full, with the rest retrieved from reference TRBV28 and TRBJ2-7, is DVKVTQSSRYLVKRTGEKVFLECVQDMDHENMFWYRQDPGLGLRLIYFSYDVKMKEKGDIPEGYSVSREKKERFSLILESASTNQTSMYLCASTTGGIYEQYFGPGTRLTVT.

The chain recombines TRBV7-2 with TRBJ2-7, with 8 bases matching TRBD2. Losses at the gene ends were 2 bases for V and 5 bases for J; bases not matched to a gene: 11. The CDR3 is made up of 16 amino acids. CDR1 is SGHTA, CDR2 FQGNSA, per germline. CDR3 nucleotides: TGTGCCAGCAGCTTACCACCCCAGCGGGGGAACAACGAGCAGTACTTC. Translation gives CASSLPPQRGNNEQYF.

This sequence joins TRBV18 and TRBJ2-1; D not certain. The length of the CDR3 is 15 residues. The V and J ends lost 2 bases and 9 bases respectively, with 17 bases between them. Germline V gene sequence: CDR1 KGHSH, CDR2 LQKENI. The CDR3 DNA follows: TGTGCCAGCTCACCAAGTGATTTATTGGTGAGTGAGCAGTTCTTC. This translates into CASSPSDLLVSEQFF.